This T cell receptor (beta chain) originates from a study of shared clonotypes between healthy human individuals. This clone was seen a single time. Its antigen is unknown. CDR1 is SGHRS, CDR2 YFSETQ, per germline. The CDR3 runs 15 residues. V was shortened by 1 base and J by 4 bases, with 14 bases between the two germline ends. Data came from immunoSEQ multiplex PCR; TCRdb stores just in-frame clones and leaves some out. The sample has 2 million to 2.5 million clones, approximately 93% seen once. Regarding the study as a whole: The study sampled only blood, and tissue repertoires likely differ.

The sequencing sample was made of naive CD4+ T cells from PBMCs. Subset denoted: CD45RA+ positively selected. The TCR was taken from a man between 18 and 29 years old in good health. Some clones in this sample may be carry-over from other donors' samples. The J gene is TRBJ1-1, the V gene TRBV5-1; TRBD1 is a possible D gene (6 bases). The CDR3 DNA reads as TGCGCCAGCAGCTTGACAGGGAATGTTGGCACTGAAGCTTTCTTT. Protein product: CASSLTGNVGTEAFF. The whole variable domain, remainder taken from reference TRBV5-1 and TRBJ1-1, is KAGVTQTPRYLIKTRGQQVTLSCSPISGHRSVSWYQQTPGQGLQFLFEYFSETQRNKGNFPGRFSGRQFSNSRSEMNVSTLELGDSALYLCASSLTGNVGTEAFFGQGTRLTVV.